A single sample is the source of the 9 T cell receptor beta chains below, sequenced in a study of blood T cell repertoires in COVID-19. Profiled with immunoSEQ multiplex PCR; TCRdb holds only in-frame clones, not every one. The sample holds roughly 210,000 clones, roughly 90% seen once. The sequencing input was peripheral blood. The receptors were gathered from a man aged 65-85 years with acute or convalescent COVID-19.

This sequence joins TRBV4-3 and TRBJ1-2; D remains ambiguous. The CDR3 sequence is 15 residues long. Germline assignment: CDR1 LGHNA and CDR2 YSLEER. The germline V and J ends were trimmed by 0 bases and 1 base, with 9 bases remaining between them. The DNA for the CDR3 is TGCGCCAGCAGCCAAGAGTGGCTCAGTAACTATGGCTACACCTTC. Protein: CASSQEWLSNYGYTF.

The chain is built from TRBV19 and TRBJ1-4; a possible D gene is TRBD1 (5 bases). Germline values: CDR1 LNHDA, CDR2 SQIVND (reference sequence). This CDR3 spans 14 amino acids. V dropped 9 bases and J dropped 4 bases, with 15 bases sitting between them. The CDR3 sequence: CASRTGEINEKLFF. The CDR3 nucleotides are TGTGCCAGCCGAACAGGAGAAATTAATGAAAAACTGTTTTTT. The full variable domain, with the rest looked up from reference TRBV19 and TRBJ1-4, is DGGITQSPKYLFRKEGQNVTLSCEQNLNHDAMYWYRQDPGQGLRLIYYSQIVNDFQKGDIAEGYSVSREKKESFPLTVTSAQKNPTAFYLCASRTGEINEKLFFGSGTQLSVL.

The chain uses TRBV7-8 and TRBJ1-2, with 7 nucleotides matching TRBD1. The CDR3 consists of 12 residues. Trimming cost V 6 bases and J 9 bases; bases outside gene matches: 7. Germline CDR1 SGHVS, CDR2 FQNEAQ. This chain's CDR3 is CASRRQGRSYTF. In nucleotides, the CDR3 is TGTGCCAGCAGGCGACAGGGAAGGAGCTACACCTTC.

The chain couples TRBV27 to TRBJ1-1, with D uncertain. Germline V lookup: CDR1 MNHEY, CDR2 SMNVEV (reference sequence). The CDR3 loop spans 13 amino acids. With 3 bases removed from V and 5 bases from J, the gap between germline ends came to 10 bases. The CDR3 region has the DNA TGTGCCAGCAGTTTCCGCACTCCGACTGAAGCTTTCTTT. Amino acid sequence: CASSFRTPTEAFF.

V usage is TRBV18 and J usage is TRBJ1-5, with D unclear. V lost 5 bases and J lost 7, with 15 bases in between. Germline CDR1 KGHSH, CDR2 LQKENI. The CDR3 contains 14 residues. CDR3 protein: CASSASTQVQPQHF. The DNA of the CDR3 is TGTGCCAGCTCAGCATCAACCCAGGTCCAGCCCCAGCATTTT.

This chain uses TRBV2 with TRBJ1-5; TRBD1 agrees at 10 bases. This CDR3 contains 14 residues. The V gene's germline CDR1 is SNHLY and CDR2 FYNNEI. With V trimmed by 6 bases and J by 9 bases, 8 bases remained unmatched. The CDR3 region is CASRDRGGSSPQHF. The CDR3 DNA follows: TGTGCCAGCAGGGACAGGGGGGGATCATCGCCCCAGCATTTT. The whole variable domain, remainder taken from reference TRBV2 and TRBJ1-5, is EPEVTQTPSHQVTQMGQEVILRCVPISNHLYFYWYRQILGQKVEFLVSFYNNEISEKSEIFDDQFSVERPDGSNFTLKIRSTKLEDSAMYFCASRDRGGSSPQHFGDGTRLSIL.

The CDR3 region has the DNA TGTGCCAGCAGCTTGGGAGGCGGGGGCTCCTACAATGAGCAGTTCTTC. Its protein product is CASSLGGGGSYNEQFF. V usage is TRBV5-4 and J usage is TRBJ2-1; 7 bases match TRBD2. The CDR3 length is 16 residues. Unmatched junction bases numbered 3, after V lost 0 bases and J lost 0 bases. The germline V gene has CDR1 SGHNT and CDR2 YYREEE (reference sequence).

The chain carries TRBV28 and TRBJ2-5, with D possibly matching TRBD1 (6 bases). Looked up from germline, CDR1 is MDHEN and CDR2 is SYDVKM. Trimming removed 5 bases from V and 2 bases from J, with 12 bases in between. The CDR3 contains 14 residues. CDR3 sequence reads: CASSLDGQQETQYF. The DNA for the CDR3 is TGTGCCAGCAGTCTTGACGGACAGCAAGAGACCCAGTACTTC.

V gene TRBV4-3 combines with J gene TRBJ1-1; D uncertain. Trimming shortened V by 5 bases and J by 0 bases, and 13 bases separated the two germline ends. Germline CDR1 LGHNA, CDR2 YSLEER. The CDR3 is 15 residues long. CDR3 protein: CASSKNAVVNTEAFF. CDR3 nucleotide sequence: TGCGCCAGCAGCAAAAACGCAGTGGTGAACACTGAAGCTTTCTTT.